This entry features one T cell receptor beta chain sequence. Repertoires were generated with immunoSEQ multiplex PCR, while TCRdb's copy carries only in-frame clones and drops some. This sample has about 28,000 clones, with roughly 80% found just once. This sample stems from a study of OX40 agonist ivuxolimab in advanced cancers. Germline V gives CDR1 WSHSY, CDR2 SAAADI. CDR3 length equals 15 residues. The V gene lost 10 bases and the J gene lost 2 bases, with 15 bases spanning the gap. This clonotype was obtained from an adult with an advanced solid tumor such as melanoma, head and neck, liver or kidney cancer. The sample in question was CD4+ or CD8+ T cells sorted from blood, obtained in a trial of the OX40 agonist ivuxolimab. The chain links TRBV10-2 to TRBJ2-6; D might be TRBD1 or TRBD2, each matching 7 bases. CDR3 loop: CATQGGGPGANVLTF. The CDR3, as DNA: TGCGCCACCCAGGGGGGGGGACCTGGGGCCAACGTCCTGACTTTC.